This TCR beta chain was sequenced during a study of naive and memory T cell subsets. Described treatment: skin biopsy from PPD injection site in Mantoux-positive individual. TCR cDNA received a 3' ligated oligonucleotide that carried a UMI. The SP2 primer and nested alpha and beta constant region primers amplified ligated cDNA in four rounds. TCRdb itself ran the UMI-ligation and nested PCR reads through MiXCR, one entry per CDR3 protein. Altogether around 31,000 distinct CDR3 sequences are present, roughly 6.6% being singletons, with the ten largest covering approximately 3.1%. The CDR3 contains 13 residues. V lost 4 bases and J 1 base, leaving 7 bases between the germline ends. CDR1 and CDR2 (germline): WNHNN, SYGVQD (reference sequence). This clonotype occurred a few times.

V is TRBV10-1 and J is TRBJ2-5; D might be TRBD1 (6 bases). Sequences were derived from skin, sampled from a tuberculin skin test site. The TCR comes from an adult in good health. Here the CDR3 reads CASSGQAQETQYF. CDR3 nucleotides: TGCGCCAGCAGTGGACAGGCCCAAGAGACCCAGTACTTC.